Given below is one T cell receptor beta chain in context. The data originate from a study of blood T cell repertoires in COVID-19. The CDR3 runs 14 residues. CDR1 is KGHDR and CDR2 is SFDVKD in the germline V gene. V was shortened by 3 bases and J by 8 bases, with 15 bases between the two germline ends. Method: immunoSEQ multiplex PCR; TCRdb's copy keeps in-frame clones and lacks some. The table includes about 170,000 clones, 60% to 85% detected once. The chain combines TRBV24-1 with TRBJ1-2; no clear D gene. This clonotype originated in a man between 60 and 75 years old with acute or convalescent COVID-19. Sequences were obtained from peripheral blood. The CDR3, as DNA: TGTGCCACCAGTGATCGGGAAGGAGGCGGCGGCTACACCTTC. The encoded protein is CATSDREGGGGYTF.